This record concerns one T cell receptor beta chain sequence. Antigen specificity is unknown. CDR3 length: 15 residues. Trimming pared 6 bases from V and 6 bases from J, leaving 17 bases between. In germline, CDR1 is MNHEY, CDR2 SVGAGI. This entry comes from a study of T cells after posttransplantation cyclophosphamide. Study-level results: Skin or GI-infiltrating T cells shared few TRB sequences with blood. Donor-recipient repertoire similarity was low at 1-2 months, rising over year one.

The protocol was immunoSEQ multiplex PCR, while the TCRdb copy is restricted to in-frame clones and leaves out a portion. The sample yields about 14,000 clones, without any singletons. Busulfan-fludarabine conditioning, marrow transplant, and cyclophosphamide on days +3 and +4 were administered. Sequenced here: PBMCs, sampled about 1,200 days after allogeneic stem cell transplant with posttransplant cyclophosphamide. V and J are TRBV6-5 and TRBJ2-2, with D perhaps TRBD1 (5 bases). The source is a female patient aged 40 to 55 who received an allogeneic stem cell transplant from a related donor, was CMV-positive, and had no GVHD. Some T cells may be graft donor cells. CDR3 sequence: CASRETGLKSGELFF. CDR3 bases: TGTGCCAGCAGGGAAACAGGTTTAAAGTCCGGGGAGCTGTTTTTT.